These 20 T cell receptor beta chains came from one sample sequenced in a study of early T cells in non-severe SARS-CoV-2 infection. In TCRdb, the 5' RACE reads were re-called with MiXCR into one record per CDR3 protein. The sample consists of under 45,000 distinct CDR3 sequences, approximately 11% of them appearing once. The sequenced sample was whole blood. These receptors were obtained from an adult who was a healthcare worker with PCR-confirmed SARS-CoV-2 infection or an uninfected control (not recorded which).

The sample holds a few counts of this clonotype. This chain connects TRBV7-8 to TRBJ2-5; the D is unclear. Looked up from germline, CDR1 is SGHVS and CDR2 is FQNEAQ. This CDR3 comprises 15 residues. V was cut by 1 base and J by 2 bases, with 11 bases left in between. The CDR3 DNA reads TGTGCCAGCAGCTTAGTTCGGGCAACTCAAGAGACCCAGTACTTC. It is translated as CASSLVRATQETQYF. Supplemented by reference TRBV7-8 and TRBJ2-5, the full variable domain reads GAGVSQSPRYKVAKRGQDVALRCDPISGHVSLFWYQQALGQGPEFLTYFQNEAQLDKSGLPSDRFFAERPEGSVSTLKIQRTQQEDSAVYLCASSLVRATQETQYFGPGTRLLVL.

This clonotype was counted between two and nine times. This sequence joins TRBV6-5 and TRBJ2-7; 9 positions match TRBD2. From germline, CDR1 is MNHEY and CDR2 SVGAGI. The CDR3 has 16 residues. V was pared by 4 bases and J by 1 base, with 8 bases of the junction left unmatched. In nucleotides, the CDR3 is TGTGCCAGCAGTTCAAGGAAGCGGGGGGTATCCTACGAGCAGTACTTC. Its protein is CASSSRKRGVSYEQYF.

The V call is TRBV7-9, the J call TRBJ1-1; the D is unclear. V was trimmed by 1 base and J by 1 base, leaving 7 bases between them. The CDR3 length is 14 residues. In germline, CDR1 is SEHNR, CDR2 FQNEAQ (reference sequence). The CDR3 is CASSLEGRNTEAFF. CDR3 coding DNA: TGTGCCAGCAGCTTAGAGGGCAGGAACACTGAAGCTTTCTTT.

There are many counts of this clonotype. The chain recombines TRBV6-2 or TRBV6-3 with TRBJ1-1; D uncertain. There are 11 residues in the CDR3. V shed 1 base and J shed 3 bases, with 0 bases lying between them. CDR1 and CDR2 from the germline V gene are MNHEY and SVGEGT. CDR3 protein: CASSYYTEAFF. CDR3 bases: TGTGCCAGCAGTTACTACACTGAAGCTTTCTTT.

This clonotype was observed at least ten times. This chain uses TRBV11-2 with TRBJ2-2, with no clear D. The CDR3 contains 14 residues. Germline V gene sequence: CDR1 SGHAT, CDR2 FQNNGV. V lost 2 bases to trimming and J lost 3 bases, with 7 bases between them. Written as DNA, the CDR3 is TGTGCCAGCAGCTTAACCGGATACACCGGGGAGCTGTTTTTT. Amino acid sequence: CASSLTGYTGELFF.

The chain carries TRBV9 and TRBJ2-3, with D possibly being TRBD2 (6 bases). In germline, CDR1 is SGDLS, CDR2 YYNGEE. Trimming left V 4 bases short and J 6 bases short, with 12 bases between. The CDR3 is 13 amino acids. CDR3 bases: TGTGCCAGCAGCCTTAGCCGGGAGGATACGCAGTATTTT. Translation gives CASSLSREDTQYF. Supplemented by reference TRBV9 and TRBJ2-3, the full variable domain reads DSGVTQTPKHLITATGQRVTLRCSPRSGDLSVYWYQQSLDQGLQFLIQYYNGEERAKGNILERFSAQQFPDLHSELNLSSLELGDSALYFCASSLSREDTQYFGPGTRLTVL.

This clonotype was detected a few times. The chain is built from TRBV5-1 and TRBJ2-7, with D maybe TRBD2 (5 bases). This CDR3 has 12 amino acids. The germline gives CDR1 SGHRS, CDR2 YFSETQ. With 1 base removed from V and 6 bases from J, the gap between germline ends came to 8 bases. CDR3 coding DNA: TGCGCCAGCAGCTTGTGGAGCGGCGAGCAGTACTTC. Translation: CASSLWSGEQYF.

This clonotype was detected ten times or more. This rearrangement joins TRBV24-1 to TRBJ2-3, with D possibly matching TRBD1 (5 bases). From germline, CDR1 is KGHDR and CDR2 SFDVKD. Trimming took off 1 base at V and 1 base at J, with 8 bases between the two ends. This CDR3 contains 15 residues. CDR3 nucleotides: TGTGCCACCAGTGATTTCGAACAGGGCACAGATACGCAGTATTTT. Its translation is CATSDFEQGTDTQYF.

In this sample, this clonotype turned up a few times. The chain has TRBV30 and TRBJ2-2, with D uncertain. V lost 0 bases to trimming and J lost 5 bases, with 7 bases between them. CDR3 length: 13 amino acids. CDR1 is GTSNPN and CDR2 is SVGIG in the germline V gene (reference sequence). The CDR3 sequence: CAWSVWSTGELFF. The CDR3 nucleotides are TGTGCCTGGAGTGTTTGGTCGACCGGGGAGCTGTTTTTT. The whole variable domain, remainder taken from reference TRBV30 and TRBJ2-2, is SQTIHQWPATLVQPVGSPLSLECTVEGTSNPNLYWYRQAAGRGLQLLFYSVGIGQISSEVPQNLSASRPQDRQFILSSKKLLLSDSGFYLCAWSVWSTGELFFGEGSRLTVL.

In this sample, this clonotype turned up many times. V is TRBV6-5 and J is TRBJ2-5; 9 nucleotides line up with TRBD1. Looked up from germline, CDR1 is MNHEY and CDR2 is SVGAGI. The CDR3 is 16 residues long. V lost 5 bases and J lost 5; bases outside the gene matches: 12. The CDR3 DNA reads TGTGCCAGCAGTCCCACAGAAGGGACAGGGACGGAGACCCAGTACTTC. It specifies CASSPTEGTGTETQYF.

CDR3 coding DNA: TGCGCCAGCAGCTTGGGGGTGAACACTGAAGCTTTCTTT. Amino acid sequence: CASSLGVNTEAFF. J is TRBJ1-1 and V is TRBV5-1; D unclear. The CDR3 contains 13 residues. Germline V gene lookup returns CDR1 SGHRS and CDR2 YFSETQ. The V end was cut by 0 bases, the J end by 0 bases, with 3 bases between.

Many counts were recorded for this clonotype. This chain uses TRBV15 with TRBJ2-3, with 11 bases aligning to TRBD2. The CDR3 has 18 amino acids. Germline values: CDR1 LNHNV, CDR2 YYDKDF (reference sequence). V was pared by 4 bases and J by 1 base, with 10 bases of the junction left unmatched. CDR3 protein: CATSTIAGGPPGTDTQYF. CDR3 coding DNA: TGTGCCACCAGCACAATAGCGGGGGGGCCCCCTGGCACAGATACGCAGTATTTT.

V and J are TRBV29-1 and TRBJ2-3; tentatively, D is TRBD1 (5 bases). The CDR3 covers 13 residues. Germline V lookup: CDR1 SQVTM, CDR2 ANQGSEA. Between the trimmed V and J ends, which lost 3 bases and 1 base, there was a span of 8 bases. CDR3 sequence: CSVELGGTDTQYF. Written as DNA, the CDR3 is TGCAGCGTTGAGTTAGGGGGCACAGATACGCAGTATTTT.

Only a few counts were recorded for this clonotype. The chain couples TRBV7-2 to TRBJ1-2; D gene ambiguous. Trimming cost V 3 bases and J 1 base, with 6 bases left between them. CDR1 and CDR2 from the germline V gene are SGHTA and FQGNSA. This CDR3 contains 13 residues. This CDR3 is CASSFLYNYGYTF. CDR3 DNA sequence: TGTGCCAGCAGCTTCCTTTATAACTATGGCTACACCTTC.

This clonotype was seen a handful of times. The rearrangement links TRBV18 to TRBJ1-5; 9 bases align to TRBD1. The V gene's germline CDR1 is KGHSH and CDR2 LQKENI. The CDR3 spans 15 residues. Losses at the gene ends were 5 bases for V and 5 bases for J; bases not matched to a gene: 7. CDR3 protein: CASSKGQGRDQPQHF. Here the CDR3 DNA reads TGTGCCAGCTCAAAGGGACAGGGACGGGATCAGCCCCAGCATTTT.

The genes are TRBV29-1 and TRBJ2-2, with 7 nucleotides matching TRBD2. Germline V lookup: CDR1 SQVTM, CDR2 ANQGSEA. V gave up 8 bases and J gave up 9 bases; unmatched junction bases: 6. The length of the CDR3 is 11 residues. The CDR3 nucleotides are TGCAGCTTCCGGGGGGTGAGGGAGCTGTTTTTT. Its translation: CSFRGVRELFF.

A few counts support this clonotype. The chain uses TRBV18 and TRBJ2-5; perhaps TRBD2 as D (6 bases). The CDR3 is made up of 13 amino acids. Per the germline V gene, CDR1 is KGHSH and CDR2 is LQKENI. Trimming stripped 3 bases from V and 2 bases from J, with 7 bases between. In DNA form, the CDR3 reads TGTGCCAGCTCACCGGGACTTCAAGAGACCCAGTACTTC. Residues: CASSPGLQETQYF. The whole variable domain, filled in from reference TRBV18 and TRBJ2-5, reads NAGVMQNPRHLVRRRGQEARLRCSPMKGHSHVYWYRQLPEEGLKFMVYLQKENIIDESGMPKERFSAEFPKEGPSILRIQQVVRGDSAAYFCASSPGLQETQYFGPGTRLLVL.

This clonotype was observed a handful of times. The chain joins TRBV6-5 to TRBJ2-7; no clear D gene. Germline CDR1 is MNHEY and CDR2 is SVGAGI. The CDR3 consists of 13 residues. Trimming shortened V by 2 bases and J by 2 bases, and 7 bases separated the two germline ends. The CDR3 reads CASSYGPTYEQYF. The CDR3 nucleotides are TGTGCCAGCAGTTACGGGCCAACCTACGAGCAGTACTTC.

The V gene is TRBV3-1, the J gene TRBJ2-7; D ambiguous. The CDR3 consists of 13 residues. The germline V and J ends were trimmed by 4 bases and 2 bases, with 9 bases remaining between them. Germline V gene lookup returns CDR1 LGHDT and CDR2 YNNKEL (reference sequence). The CDR3 spells CASSRGFPYEQYF. The CDR3 region has the DNA TGTGCCAGCAGCCGGGGATTTCCCTACGAGCAGTACTTC.

The table lists this clonotype with a few counts. The V and J genes are TRBV13 and TRBJ2-7, with D perhaps TRBD1 or TRBD2 (5 bases each). The germline V and J ends were trimmed by 0 bases and 9 bases, with 21 bases remaining between them. The CDR3 totals 16 residues. CDR1 is PRHDT, CDR2 FYEKMQ, per germline (reference sequence). The CDR3 loop is CASSLGGANLNTGQYF. CDR3 nucleotide sequence: TGTGCCAGCAGCTTAGGGGGAGCCAACCTCAACACAGGGCAGTACTTC.